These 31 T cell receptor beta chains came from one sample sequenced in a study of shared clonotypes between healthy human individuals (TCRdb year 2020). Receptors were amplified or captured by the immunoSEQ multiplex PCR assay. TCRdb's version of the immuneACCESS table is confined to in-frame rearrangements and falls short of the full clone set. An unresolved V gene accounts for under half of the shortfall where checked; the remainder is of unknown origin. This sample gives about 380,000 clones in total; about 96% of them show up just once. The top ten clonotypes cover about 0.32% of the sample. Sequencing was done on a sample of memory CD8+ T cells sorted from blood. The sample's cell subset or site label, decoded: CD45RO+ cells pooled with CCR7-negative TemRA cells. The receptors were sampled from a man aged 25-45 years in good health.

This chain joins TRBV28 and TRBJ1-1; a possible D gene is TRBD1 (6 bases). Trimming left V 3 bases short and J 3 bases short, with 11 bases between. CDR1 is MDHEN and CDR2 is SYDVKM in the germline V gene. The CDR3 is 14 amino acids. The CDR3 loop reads CASSFGGRDTEAFF. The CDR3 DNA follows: TGTGCCAGCAGTTTCGGGGGGCGAGACACTGAAGCTTTCTTT.

The CDR3 DNA follows: TGTGCCAGCAGCTTAGCAGATTTGGGGACTCAGCCCCAGCATTTT. It encodes CASSLADLGTQPQHF. The chain has TRBV7-2 and TRBJ1-5; weak D call: TRBD1 (5 bases). The V gene's germline CDR1 is SGHTA and CDR2 FQGNSA. The CDR3 is 15 residues long. V was clipped by 0 bases and J by 6 bases, with 12 bases between them.

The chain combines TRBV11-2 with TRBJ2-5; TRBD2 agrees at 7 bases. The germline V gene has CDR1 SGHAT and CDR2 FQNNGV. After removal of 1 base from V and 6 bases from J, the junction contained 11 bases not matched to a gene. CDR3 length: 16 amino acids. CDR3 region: CASSLVSTSVWQTQYF. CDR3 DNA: TGTGCCAGCAGCTTAGTGTCAACTAGCGTATGGCAGACCCAGTACTTC.

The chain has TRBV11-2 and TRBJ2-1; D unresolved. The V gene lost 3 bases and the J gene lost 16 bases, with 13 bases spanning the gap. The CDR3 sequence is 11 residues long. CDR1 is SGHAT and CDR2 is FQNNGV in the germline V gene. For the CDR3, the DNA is TGTGCCAGCAGCTTTTCCCAAGTGGAATTCTTC. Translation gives CASSFSQVEFF.

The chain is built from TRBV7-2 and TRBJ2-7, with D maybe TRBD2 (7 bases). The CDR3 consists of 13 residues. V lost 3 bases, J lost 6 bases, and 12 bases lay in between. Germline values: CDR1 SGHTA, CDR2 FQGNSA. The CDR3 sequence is CASSFSRGREQYF. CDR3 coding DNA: TGTGCCAGCAGCTTCTCGCGGGGGCGCGAGCAGTACTTC.

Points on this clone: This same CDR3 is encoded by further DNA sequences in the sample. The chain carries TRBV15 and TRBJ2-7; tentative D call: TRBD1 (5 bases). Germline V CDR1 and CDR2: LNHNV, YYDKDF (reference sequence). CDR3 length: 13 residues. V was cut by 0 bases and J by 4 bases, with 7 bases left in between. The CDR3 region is CATSRDPGYEQYF. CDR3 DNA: TGTGCCACCAGCAGAGATCCAGGGTACGAGCAGTACTTC. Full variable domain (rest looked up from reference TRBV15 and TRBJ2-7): DAMVIQNPRYQVTQFGKPVTLSCSQTLNHNVMYWYQQKSSQAPKLLFHYYDKDFNNEADTPDNFQSRRPNTSFCFLDIRSPGLGDTAMYLCATSRDPGYEQYFGPGTRLTVT.

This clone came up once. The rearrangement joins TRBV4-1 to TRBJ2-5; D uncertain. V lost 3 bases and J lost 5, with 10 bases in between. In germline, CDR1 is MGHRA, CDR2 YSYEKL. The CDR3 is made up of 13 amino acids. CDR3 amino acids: CASSQAVSETQYF. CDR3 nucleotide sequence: TGCGCCAGCAGCCAGGCGGTGAGTGAGACCCAGTACTTC.

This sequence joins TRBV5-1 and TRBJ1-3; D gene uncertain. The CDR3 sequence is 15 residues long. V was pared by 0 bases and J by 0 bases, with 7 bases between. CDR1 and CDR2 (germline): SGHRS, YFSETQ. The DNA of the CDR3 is TGCGCCAGCAGCTTGGGAATCCGCTCTGGAAACACCATATATTTT. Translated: CASSLGIRSGNTIYF.

The CDR3 here is CAWSYDRDRDLRNPNTGELFF. The CDR3 nucleotides are TGTGCCTGGAGCTACGACAGGGACCGGGACTTGCGCAATCCGAACACCGGGGAGCTGTTTTTT. J is TRBJ2-2 and V is TRBV30; weak D call: TRBD1 (7 bases). The V and J ends lost 3 bases and 0 bases respectively, with 29 bases between them. Germline CDR1 and CDR2: GTSNPN and SVGIG (reference sequence). This CDR3 is built from 21 residues.

The CDR3 bases are TGTGCCAGCAGCTTAGTCGCAGGGGGCAGTAACTATGGCTACACCTTC. Translated: CASSLVAGGSNYGYTF. The V and J genes are TRBV7-9 and TRBJ1-2, with 8 bases matching TRBD1. Per the germline V gene, CDR1 is SEHNR and CDR2 is FQNEAQ (reference sequence). CDR3 size: 16 residues. After removal of 1 base from V and 1 base from J, the junction contained 5 bases not matched to a gene.

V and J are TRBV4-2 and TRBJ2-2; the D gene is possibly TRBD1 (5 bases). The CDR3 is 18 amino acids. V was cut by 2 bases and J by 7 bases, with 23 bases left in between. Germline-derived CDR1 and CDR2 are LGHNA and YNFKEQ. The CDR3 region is CASSQLRGNPGEDGELFF. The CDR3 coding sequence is TGTGCCAGCAGCCAATTAAGGGGCAACCCTGGGGAAGACGGGGAGCTGTTTTTT.

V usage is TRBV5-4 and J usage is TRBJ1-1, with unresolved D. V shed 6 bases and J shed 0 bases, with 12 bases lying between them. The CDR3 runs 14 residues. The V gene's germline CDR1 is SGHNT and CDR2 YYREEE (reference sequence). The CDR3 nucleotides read TGTGCCAGCACCACTACGCGGCTGAACACTGAAGCTTTCTTT. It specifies CASTTTRLNTEAFF.

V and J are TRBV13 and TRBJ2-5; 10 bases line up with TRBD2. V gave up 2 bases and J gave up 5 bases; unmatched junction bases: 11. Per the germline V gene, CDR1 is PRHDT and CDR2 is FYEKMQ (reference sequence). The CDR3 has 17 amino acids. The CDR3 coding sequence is TGTGCCAGCAGCTTAATTTTGGGGCTAGCGGGAGCGGAGACCCAGTACTTC. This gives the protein CASSLILGLAGAETQYF.

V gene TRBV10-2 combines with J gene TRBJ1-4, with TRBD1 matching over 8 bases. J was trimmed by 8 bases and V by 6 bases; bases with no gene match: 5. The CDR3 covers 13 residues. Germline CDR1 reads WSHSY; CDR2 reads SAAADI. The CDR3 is CASRGQVGEKLFF. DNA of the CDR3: TGCGCCAGCAGGGGACAGGTGGGGGAAAAACTGTTTTTT.

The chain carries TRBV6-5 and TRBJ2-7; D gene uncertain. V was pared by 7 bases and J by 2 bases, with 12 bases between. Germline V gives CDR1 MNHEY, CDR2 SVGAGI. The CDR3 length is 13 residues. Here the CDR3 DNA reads TGTGCCAGCACAAGCTCTTTAACCTACGAGCAGTACTTC. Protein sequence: CASTSSLTYEQYF.

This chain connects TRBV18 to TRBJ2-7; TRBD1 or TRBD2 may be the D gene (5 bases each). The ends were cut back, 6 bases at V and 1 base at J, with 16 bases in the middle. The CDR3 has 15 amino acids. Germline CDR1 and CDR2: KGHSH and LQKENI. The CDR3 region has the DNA TGTGCCAGCTCGCCAGGTCTGAGGGGATCCTACGAGCAGTACTTC. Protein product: CASSPGLRGSYEQYF.

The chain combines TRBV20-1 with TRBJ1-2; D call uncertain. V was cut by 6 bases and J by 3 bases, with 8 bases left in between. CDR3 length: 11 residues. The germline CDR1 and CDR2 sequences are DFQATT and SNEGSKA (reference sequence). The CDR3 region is CSALGYYGYTF. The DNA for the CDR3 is TGCAGTGCCCTTGGGTACTATGGCTACACCTTC.

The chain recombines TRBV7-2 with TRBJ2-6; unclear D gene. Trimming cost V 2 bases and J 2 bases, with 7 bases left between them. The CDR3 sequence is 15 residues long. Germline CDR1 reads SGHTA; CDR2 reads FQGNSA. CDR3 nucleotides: TGTGCCAGCAGCTTACGTGGGGCTGGGGCCAACGTCCTGACTTTC. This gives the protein CASSLRGAGANVLTF.

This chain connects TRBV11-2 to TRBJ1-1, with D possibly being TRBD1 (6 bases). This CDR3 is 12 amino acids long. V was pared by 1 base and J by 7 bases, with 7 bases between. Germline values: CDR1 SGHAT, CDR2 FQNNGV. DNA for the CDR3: TGTGCCAGCAGCTTAGCGGACAGTGAAGCTTTCTTT. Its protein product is CASSLADSEAFF.

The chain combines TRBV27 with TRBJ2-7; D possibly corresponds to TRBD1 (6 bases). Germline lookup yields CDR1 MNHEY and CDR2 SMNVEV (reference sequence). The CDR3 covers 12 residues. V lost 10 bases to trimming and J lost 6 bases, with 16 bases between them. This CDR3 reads CATQGIESEQYF. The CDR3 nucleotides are TGTGCCACCCAGGGGATAGAGAGCGAGCAGTACTTC.

As DNA, the CDR3 is TGTGCCAGCAGTTTAATAACACAGGGGGCTCGGGACATTCAGTACTTC. Translating gives CASSLITQGARDIQYF. The gene calls are TRBV28 and TRBJ2-4, with 9 bases identical to TRBD1. V lost 2 bases to trimming and J lost 8 bases; unmatched junction nucleotides: 10. The CDR3 is made up of 16 amino acids. Germline CDR1 is MDHEN and CDR2 is SYDVKM.

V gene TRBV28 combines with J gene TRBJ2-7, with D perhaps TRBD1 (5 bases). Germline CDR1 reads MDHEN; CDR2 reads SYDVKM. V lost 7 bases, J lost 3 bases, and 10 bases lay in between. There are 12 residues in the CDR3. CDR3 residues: CASTGAVYEQYF. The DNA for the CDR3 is TGTGCCAGCACTGGGGCAGTCTACGAGCAGTACTTC.

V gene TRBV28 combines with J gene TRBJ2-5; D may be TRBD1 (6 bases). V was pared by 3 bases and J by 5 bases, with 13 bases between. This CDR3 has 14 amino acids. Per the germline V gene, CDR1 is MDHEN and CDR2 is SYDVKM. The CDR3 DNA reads TGTGCCAGCAGTTTCGCAGGGGTTGGGGAGACCCAGTACTTC. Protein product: CASSFAGVGETQYF.

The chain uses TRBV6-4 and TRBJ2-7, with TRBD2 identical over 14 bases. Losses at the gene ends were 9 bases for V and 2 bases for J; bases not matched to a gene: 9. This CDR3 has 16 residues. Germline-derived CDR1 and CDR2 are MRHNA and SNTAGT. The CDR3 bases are TGTGCCAGAGGGACTAGCGGGAGCCGGGATCCCTACGAGCAGTACTTC. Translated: CARGTSGSRDPYEQYF.

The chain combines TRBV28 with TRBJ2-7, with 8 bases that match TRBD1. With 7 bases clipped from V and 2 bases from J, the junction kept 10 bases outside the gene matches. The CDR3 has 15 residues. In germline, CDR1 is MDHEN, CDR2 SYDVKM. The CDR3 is CASNVYRDRPYEQYF. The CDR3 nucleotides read TGTGCCAGCAACGTATATCGGGACAGGCCCTACGAGCAGTACTTC.

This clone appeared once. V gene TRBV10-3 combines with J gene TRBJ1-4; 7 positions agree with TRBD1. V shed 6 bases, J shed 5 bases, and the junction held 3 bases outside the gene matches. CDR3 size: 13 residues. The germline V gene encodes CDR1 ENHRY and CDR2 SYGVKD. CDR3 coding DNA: TGTGCCATCAGAACAGGGGAGAATGAAAAACTGTTTTTT. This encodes CAIRTGENEKLFF.

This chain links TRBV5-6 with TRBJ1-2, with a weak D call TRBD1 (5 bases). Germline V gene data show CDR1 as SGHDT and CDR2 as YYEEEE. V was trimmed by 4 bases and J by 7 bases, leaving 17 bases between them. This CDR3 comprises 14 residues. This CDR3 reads CASSIQGTVSGYTF. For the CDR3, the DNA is TGTGCCAGCAGCATCCAGGGAACAGTAAGTGGCTACACCTTC.

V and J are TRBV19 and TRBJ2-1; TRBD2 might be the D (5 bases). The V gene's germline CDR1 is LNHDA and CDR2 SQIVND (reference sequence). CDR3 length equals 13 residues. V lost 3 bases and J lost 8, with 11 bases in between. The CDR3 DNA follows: TGTGCCAGTAGTATGGGTCGGGGAGATGAGCAGTTCTTC. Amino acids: CASSMGRGDEQFF.

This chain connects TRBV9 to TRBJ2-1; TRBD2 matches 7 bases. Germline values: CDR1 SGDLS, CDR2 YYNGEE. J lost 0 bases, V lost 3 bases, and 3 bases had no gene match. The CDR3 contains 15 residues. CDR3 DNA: TGTGCCAGCAGCGGCGGGGGAAGCTCCTACAATGAGCAGTTCTTC. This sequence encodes CASSGGGSSYNEQFF.

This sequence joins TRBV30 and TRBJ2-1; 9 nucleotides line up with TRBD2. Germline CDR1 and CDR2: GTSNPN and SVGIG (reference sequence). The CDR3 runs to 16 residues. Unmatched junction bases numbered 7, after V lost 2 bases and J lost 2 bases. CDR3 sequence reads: CAWSRIGGRAYNEQFF. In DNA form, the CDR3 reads TGTGCCTGGAGTCGTATCGGCGGGAGGGCCTACAATGAGCAGTTCTTC.

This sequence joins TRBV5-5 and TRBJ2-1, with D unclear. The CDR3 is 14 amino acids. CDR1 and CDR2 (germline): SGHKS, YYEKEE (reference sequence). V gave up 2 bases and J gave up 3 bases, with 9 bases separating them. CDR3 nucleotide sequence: TGTGCCAGCAGCTTTGACGGGTTCTACAATGAGCAGTTCTTC. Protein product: CASSFDGFYNEQFF.